Each of the 9 T cell receptor beta chains below was sequenced from the same sample in a study of T cell repertoires in aging, cancer and after chemotherapy. TCR beta rearrangements were amplified from peripheral blood genomic DNA. A mixed TRB-A/B primer pool amplified rearranged TRB by multiplex touch-down PCR. TCRdb redid the calling of the multiplex PCR reads with MiXCR, one entry per CDR3 protein. The sample lists some 3,500 distinct CDR3 sequences; 25% to 30% were seen once. The sample comprised blood. The receptors derive from a human donor with a solid tumor.

In this sample, this clonotype is medium-sized. J is TRBJ2-2 and V is TRBV11-1, with TRBD1 matching over 7 bases. From germline, CDR1 is SGHAT and CDR2 FQDESV (reference sequence). After removal of 0 bases from V and 4 bases from J, the junction contained 11 bases not matched to a gene. This CDR3 has 18 amino acids. The chain's CDR3 is CASSLALPGQRSTGELFF. The CDR3 DNA is TGTGCCAGCAGCTTAGCGCTTCCGGGACAGAGATCCACCGGGGAGCTGTTTTTT. Combining the CDR3 with reference TRBV11-1 and TRBJ2-2 gives the whole variable domain EAEVAQSPRYKITEKSQAVAFWCDPISGHATLYWYRQILGQGPELLVQFQDESVVDDSQLPKDRFSAERLKGVDSTLKIQPAELGDSAMYLCASSLALPGQRSTGELFFGEGSRLTVL.

The chain links TRBV5-4 to TRBJ2-7; 12 bases are a match to TRBD2. The germline CDR1 and CDR2 sequences are SGHNT and YYREEE (reference sequence). V lost 5 bases, J lost 0 bases, and 15 bases stayed unmatched. This CDR3 contains 19 residues. The CDR3: CASRDGGTSGSASSYEQYV. CDR3 bases: TGTGCCAGCAGGGACGGGGGGACTAGCGGGTCCGCCAGCTCCTACGAGCAGTACGTC.

V and J are TRBV20-1 and TRBJ2-1; 8 bases agree with TRBD2. Germline V gene data show CDR1 as DFQATT and CDR2 as SNEGSKA (reference sequence). The ends lost 6 bases at V and 6 bases at J; junction bases unmatched: 13. The CDR3 runs 15 residues. Here the CDR3 reads CSALEGGSGGNEQFF. In DNA, the CDR3 is TGCAGTGCCCTAGAAGGCGGGAGCGGGGGCAATGAGCAGTTCTTC.

The V call is TRBV27, the J call TRBJ1-1; unclear D gene. Germline V gives CDR1 MNHEY, CDR2 SMNVEV (reference sequence). V was pared by 4 bases and J by 0 bases, with 12 bases between. The CDR3 is 15 amino acids. The CDR3 bases are TGTGCCAGCAGTTCCCTGGGAGCCATGAACACTGAAGCTTTCTTT. Its translation: CASSSLGAMNTEAFF.

This clonotype is labeled as medium-sized (0.01 to 0.1%). The V and J genes are TRBV12-3 or TRBV12-4 and TRBJ2-3; D is unclear. The V end was cut by 7 bases, the J end by 6 bases, with 11 bases between. This CDR3 comprises 12 residues. The CDR3 DNA reads TGTGCCAGCACGATCACTCGCGATACGCAGTATTTT. The encoded protein is CASTITRDTQYF.

The rearrangement uses TRBV7-9 and TRBJ2-3; D might be TRBD2 (5 bases). Germline V gene data show CDR1 as SEHNR and CDR2 as FQNEAQ (reference sequence). V lost 4 bases and J lost 0, with 17 bases in between. This CDR3 comprises 17 residues. The CDR3 loop reads CASSSFEADTSTDTQYF. The CDR3 region has the DNA TGTGCCAGCAGCTCCTTTGAAGCGGATACTAGCACAGATACGCAGTATTTT.

The sample holds a few counts of this clonotype. The chain is built from TRBV29-1 and TRBJ2-5; 8 nucleotides align to TRBD1. This CDR3 spans 15 amino acids. Germline values: CDR1 SQVTM, CDR2 ANQGSEA. V trimming: 7 bases; J trimming: 4 bases; junction bases outside the gene matches: 14. CDR3 DNA sequence: TGCAGCGCCGAAGGAGACAGGGGCCGTTCAGAGACCCAGTACTTC. It yields the protein CSAEGDRGRSETQYF.

This clonotype was counted only a few times. The V call is TRBV7-2, the J call TRBJ2-1; TRBD1 might be the D (6 bases). V lost 5 bases and J 1 base, leaving 6 bases between the germline ends. CDR1 is SGHTA, CDR2 FQGNSA, per germline. CDR3 length: 13 residues. The CDR3 nucleotides are TGTGCCAGCAGCCAGGGGTCCTACAATGAGCAGTTCTTC. This codes for CASSQGSYNEQFF.

This clonotype was picked up a small number of times. CDR3 loop: CSAADRGNQPQHF. The CDR3 DNA is TGCAGTGCTGCCGACAGGGGGAATCAGCCCCAGCATTTT. The rearrangement links TRBV20-1 to TRBJ1-5; 9 nucleotides align to TRBD1. CDR3 length: 13 amino acids. Germline V gene sequence: CDR1 DFQATT, CDR2 SNEGSKA (reference sequence). V trimming: 5 bases; J trimming: 4 bases; junction bases outside the gene matches: 3.